What follows are 10 T cell receptor beta chains derived from one specimen sequenced in a study of blood T cell repertoires in COVID-19. Sequencing used immunoSEQ multiplex PCR; TCRdb keeps in-frame clones, though not all of them. The sample contains 200,000 to 250,000 clones, 82% of which appear only once. Specimen: peripheral blood. All receptors come from a woman of 80 years or more with acute or convalescent COVID-19.

This clone has a single count. The chain employs TRBV5-6 and TRBJ2-3, with a possible D match to TRBD2 (6 bases). V lost 4 bases to trimming and J lost 2 bases, with 17 bases between them. The length of the CDR3 is 16 residues. CDR1 and CDR2 (germline): SGHDT, YYEEEE. The CDR3 nucleotides read TGTGCCAGCAGCACCGTTCGGACTACTGCCACAGATACGCAGTATTTT. Encoded protein: CASSTVRTTATDTQYF.

The chain is built from TRBV4-2 and TRBJ1-5, with TRBD1 matching over 9 bases. J gave up 3 bases and V 6 bases, and 3 bases lay outside the gene matches. This CDR3 has 14 amino acids. The V gene's germline CDR1 is LGHNA and CDR2 YNFKEQ. This CDR3 is CASRRQGDNQPQHF. The CDR3 DNA reads as TGTGCCAGCAGGCGACAGGGGGACAATCAGCCCCAGCATTTT.

The chain recombines TRBV5-6 with TRBJ2-5; 9 positions agree with TRBD1. Germline CDR1 reads SGHDT; CDR2 reads YYEEEE. V lost 4 bases to trimming and J lost 5 bases; unmatched junction nucleotides: 9. The CDR3 has 15 residues. Written as DNA, the CDR3 is TGTGCCAGCAGCCTCCGGACAGGGGCGGGGGAGACCCAGTACTTC. This translates into CASSLRTGAGETQYF.

This chain connects TRBV3-1 (or the pseudogene TRBV3-2) to TRBJ1-3, with D tentatively TRBD1 (5 bases). The CDR3 contains 17 residues. V dropped 6 bases and J dropped 2 bases, with 20 bases sitting between them. Germline-derived CDR1 and CDR2 are LGHDT and YNNKEL (reference sequence). CDR3 sequence reads: CASSQRYRWDTGNTIYF. Here the CDR3 DNA reads TGTGCCAGCAGTCAACGATACAGGTGGGATACTGGAAACACCATATATTTT.

The chain is built from TRBV30 and TRBJ1-2, with D possibly being TRBD1 (5 bases). V was cut by 4 bases and J by 5 bases, with 11 bases left in between. Germline CDR1 and CDR2: GTSNPN and SVGIG (reference sequence). CDR3 length equals 12 residues. In DNA form, the CDR3 reads TGTGCCTGGATGCCGACAGCTTATGGCTACACCTTC. Translating gives CAWMPTAYGYTF.

V and J are TRBV19 and TRBJ1-5; TRBD1 aligns across 7 bases. J gave up 4 bases and V 5 bases, and 5 bases lay outside the gene matches. CDR3 length equals 14 residues. The germline V gene encodes CDR1 LNHDA and CDR2 SQIVND (reference sequence). The CDR3 loop is CASSGGQVNQPQHF. CDR3 nucleotide sequence: TGTGCCAGTAGTGGAGGACAGGTGAATCAGCCCCAGCATTTT. The variable domain in full, completed from reference TRBV19 and TRBJ1-5, reads DGGITQSPKYLFRKEGQNVTLSCEQNLNHDAMYWYRQDPGQGLRLIYYSQIVNDFQKGDIAEGYSVSREKKESFPLTVTSAQKNPTAFYLCASSGGQVNQPQHFGDGTRLSIL.

The rearrangement uses TRBV19 and TRBJ1-1; D is perhaps TRBD1 (6 bases). Trimming cost V 5 bases and J 1 base, with 11 bases left between them. The germline V gene has CDR1 LNHDA and CDR2 SQIVND (reference sequence). This CDR3 has 14 amino acids. The CDR3 DNA reads TGTGCCAGTAGTTCGAGGACAGAGAACACTGAAGCTTTCTTT. Its translation: CASSSRTENTEAFF.

The genes are TRBV4-1 and TRBJ2-7; a possible D gene is TRBD1 (5 bases). Germline V CDR1 and CDR2: MGHRA, YSYEKL. V was cut by 2 bases and J by 3 bases, with 17 bases left in between. CDR3 length: 16 residues. CDR3: CASSQYSDRDRYEQYF. The CDR3 region has the DNA TGCGCCAGCAGCCAATACTCTGACAGAGACCGCTACGAGCAGTACTTC.

The chain links TRBV28 to TRBJ1-2; 7 bases are shared with TRBD1. Germline trimming cut 2 bases from V and 4 bases from J; bases unmatched to any gene: 4. Germline V gives CDR1 MDHEN, CDR2 SYDVKM. CDR3 length: 14 residues. The CDR3 is CASSLATGSYGYTF. CDR3 sequence (DNA): TGTGCCAGCAGTTTAGCGACAGGGTCCTATGGCTACACCTTC.

The table lists this clone with a count of one. The chain employs TRBV5-8 and TRBJ2-2, with a weak D call TRBD2 (6 bases). The CDR3 contains 15 residues. Germline V gene data show CDR1 as SGHTS and CDR2 as YDEGEE. V was pared by 1 base and J by 5 bases, with 12 bases between. The CDR3 here is CASSLRASVTGELFF. The CDR3 coding sequence is TGTGCCAGCAGCTTGAGGGCTAGCGTAACCGGGGAGCTGTTTTTT. Combining the CDR3 with reference TRBV5-8 and TRBJ2-2 gives the whole variable domain EAGVTQSPTHLIKTRGQQATLRCSPISGHTSVYWYQQALGLGLQFLLWYDEGEERNRGNFPPRFSGRQFPNYSSELNVNALELEDSALYLCASSLRASVTGELFFGEGSRLTVL.